The following is a T cell receptor beta chain sequence with its context. This record comes from a study of blood T cell repertoires in COVID-19. Across the whole study: The United States, Italy and Spain provided the acute and convalescent COVID-19 samples. The analysed material was cDNA or gDNA that came from T cells, B-cell-depleted T cells, or PBMCs.

What the recovered Cohort 3 donors had was two negative PCRs, clearance, or symptom resolution. TCRdb keeps only in-frame clones here, not all; method: immunoSEQ multiplex PCR. Here the sample spans roughly 140,000 clones, around 81% being singletons. CDR3 length: 18 residues. The V gene's germline CDR1 is LNHDA and CDR2 SQIVND (reference sequence). V was cut by 5 bases and J by 0 bases, with 22 bases left in between. Sequenced: PBMCs or T cells enriched from blood (not recorded which). The V call is TRBV19, the J call TRBJ1-2; D call uncertain. The TCR comes from a woman in her thirties or forties who had recovered from COVID-19. In DNA form, the CDR3 reads TGTGCCAGTAGTCGGGATCCACCCCGCGCGGCGCCTAACTATGGCTACACCTTC. Its protein product is CASSRDPPRAAPNYGYTF.